The 32 T cell receptor beta chains given below trace back to one sample, sequenced in a study of T cell responses to AZD1222 COVID-19 vaccine. Repertoires were generated with immunoSEQ multiplex PCR, while TCRdb's copy carries only in-frame clones and drops some. The top ten clones hold roughly 2% of a sample with 150,000 or so clones, about 90% of them seen once. This sample comprised peripheral blood, obtained on day 0 of AZD1222 vaccination. These receptors all come from an adult in good health.

V and J are TRBV6-2 or TRBV6-3 and TRBJ2-6, with TRBD1 as a possible D gene (5 bases). Deletions cut 4 bases from V and 0 bases from J, with 7 bases between. Looked up from germline, CDR1 is MNHEY and CDR2 is SVGEGT. The CDR3 totals 15 residues. The CDR3 DNA sequence: TGTGCCAGCAGTTTCGACAGCTCTGGGGCCAACGTCCTGACTTTC. It specifies CASSFDSSGANVLTF.

CDR3 DNA sequence: TGTGCCAGCATAGTAGGGCGTAGCAATCAGCCCCAGCATTTT. Translating it yields CASIVGRSNQPQHF. V is TRBV2 and J is TRBJ1-5; D call uncertain. CDR1 is SNHLY and CDR2 is FYNNEI in the germline V gene. This CDR3 region has 14 residues. V shed 7 bases and J shed 0 bases, with 10 bases lying between them.

The rearrangement uses TRBV6-5 and TRBJ1-3; D gene ambiguous. The CDR3 has 14 residues. V lost 2 bases, J lost 4 bases, and 9 bases lay in between. Per germline, CDR1 MNHEY and CDR2 SVGAGI. Written as DNA, the CDR3 is TGTGCCAGCAGTTACGGCAGTACCGGAAACACCATATATTTT. It is translated as CASSYGSTGNTIYF.

The chain recombines TRBV5-4 with TRBJ1-6; D possibly corresponds to TRBD1 (5 bases). V was shortened by 3 bases and J by 6 bases, with 13 bases between the two germline ends. Germline V gene data show CDR1 as SGHNT and CDR2 as YYREEE (reference sequence). The CDR3 consists of 15 residues. CDR3 sequence reads: CASSWDQGTNSPLHF. The CDR3 region has the DNA TGTGCCAGCAGCTGGGATCAGGGTACTAATTCACCCCTCCACTTT.

Here the CDR3 reads CASGSTGSAYNSPLHF. In DNA, the CDR3 is TGTGCTAGTGGTTCGACAGGGTCTGCCTATAATTCACCCCTCCACTTT. V and J are TRBV12-5 and TRBJ1-6; 7 nucleotides match TRBD1. Trimming cost V 4 bases and J 2 bases; bases outside gene matches: 5. The CDR3 is 16 residues long. Germline assignment: CDR1 LGHNT and CDR2 FRNRAP.

The chain couples TRBV15 to TRBJ2-1; the match to TRBD2 covers 8 bases. There are 15 residues in the CDR3. V was pared by 5 bases and J by 5 bases, with 8 bases of the junction left unmatched. Per germline, CDR1 LNHNV and CDR2 YYDKDF (reference sequence). The CDR3 sequence: CATSDPQRGNNEQFF. The CDR3 coding sequence is TGTGCCACCAGCGACCCCCAGCGGGGGAACAATGAGCAGTTCTTC.

The chain has TRBV28 and TRBJ2-1; 7 bases match TRBD2. The CDR3 sequence is 16 residues long. The J segment lost 0 bases and the V segment lost 5 bases, leaving 7 bases of the junction unmatched. CDR1 MDHEN and CDR2 SYDVKM come from the germline V gene. The CDR3 here is CASSLPGLSSYNEQFF. The CDR3 DNA reads as TGTGCCAGCAGTCTTCCGGGACTAAGCTCCTACAATGAGCAGTTCTTC. Using reference TRBV28 and TRBJ2-1 for the parts outside the CDR3, the full variable domain is DVKVTQSSRYLVKRTGEKVFLECVQDMDHENMFWYRQDPGLGLRLIYFSYDVKMKEKGDIPEGYSVSREKKERFSLILESASTNQTSMYLCASSLPGLSSYNEQFFGPGTRLTVL.

This rearrangement joins TRBV5-6 to TRBJ2-7; 9 bases align to TRBD2. CDR3 length: 16 residues. The V gene's germline CDR1 is SGHDT and CDR2 YYEEEE. J gave up 3 bases and V 4 bases, and 11 bases lay outside the gene matches. The CDR3 nucleotides are TGTGCCAGCAGCCCGAGGCTAGCGGGGACTTTCTACGAGCAGTACTTC. Protein product: CASSPRLAGTFYEQYF.

The V call is TRBV10-3, the J call TRBJ2-4; 7 bases line up with TRBD1. Losses at the gene ends were 4 bases for V and 8 bases for J; bases not matched to a gene: 2. The CDR3 spans 12 residues. From germline, CDR1 is ENHRY and CDR2 SYGVKD. In DNA, the CDR3 is TGTGCCATCAGTGTCGACAGGGACATTCAGTACTTC. Residues: CAISVDRDIQYF.

This chain links TRBV6-2 or TRBV6-3 with TRBJ1-5; the D is unclear. The CDR3 totals 14 residues. The germline V gene encodes CDR1 MNHEY and CDR2 SVGEGT. Deletions cut 5 bases from V and 6 bases from J, with 14 bases between. DNA for the CDR3: TGTGCCAGCAGTGGCGCGGGGTCGGGTCAGCCCCAGCATTTT. As protein: CASSGAGSGQPQHF.

The genes are TRBV5-1 and TRBJ2-2, with 7 bases aligning to TRBD1. There are 14 residues in the CDR3. Trimming at V came to 4 bases and at J to 2 bases, leaving 2 bases not matched to a gene. CDR1 is SGHRS and CDR2 is YFSETQ in the germline V gene. The CDR3: CASSTGVNTGELFF. DNA for the CDR3: TGCGCCAGCAGCACAGGGGTAAACACCGGGGAGCTGTTTTTT.

V and J are TRBV12-3 or TRBV12-4 and TRBJ1-1; D is undetermined. The CDR3 is made up of 11 amino acids. V was trimmed by 7 bases and J by 7 bases, leaving 10 bases between them. The CDR3 protein is CASTWGGEAFF. CDR3 nucleotides: TGTGCCAGCACCTGGGGAGGTGAAGCTTTCTTT.

The chain couples TRBV23-1 to TRBJ2-3, with no clear D. TRBV23-1 is an open reading frame whose function is uncertain. V shed 4 bases and J shed 1 base, with 9 bases lying between them. CDR3 length: 14 amino acids. For the CDR3, the DNA is TGCGCCAGCAGTCTTTGTCGGGGCACAGATACGCAGTATTTT. It is translated as CASSLCRGTDTQYF.

V gene TRBV15 combines with J gene TRBJ2-3, with 9 bases matching TRBD1. The CDR3 spans 15 residues. The ends lost 5 bases at V and 0 bases at J; junction bases unmatched: 3. CDR1 and CDR2 from the germline V gene are LNHNV and YYDKDF (reference sequence). This CDR3 reads CATSPGQGSTDTQYF. The CDR3 region has the DNA TGTGCCACCAGCCCTGGACAGGGGAGCACAGATACGCAGTATTTT.

The J gene is TRBJ2-5, the V gene TRBV6-2 or TRBV6-3; no definite D call. The V gene lost 2 bases and the J gene lost 1 base, with 8 bases spanning the gap. Looked up from germline, CDR1 is MNHEY and CDR2 is SVGEGT. This CDR3 has 14 amino acids. The CDR3 DNA is TGTGCCAGCAGTTACGCCCAACTCCAAGAGACCCAGTACTTC. Amino acids: CASSYAQLQETQYF.

The J gene is TRBJ2-6, the V gene TRBV5-1; D not resolved. Germline CDR1 is SGHRS and CDR2 is YFSETQ. The V and J ends lost 4 bases and 0 bases respectively, with 8 bases between them. The CDR3 is 15 amino acids. Here the CDR3 DNA reads TGCGCCAGCAGCCCGGAGCTCTCTGGGGCCAACGTCCTGACTTTC. Its protein is CASSPELSGANVLTF.

J is TRBJ2-7 and V is TRBV7-2; D not resolved. The CDR3 runs to 15 residues. The V gene lost 0 bases and the J gene lost 6 bases, with 15 bases spanning the gap. The germline V gene encodes CDR1 SGHTA and CDR2 FQGNSA. The CDR3 loop reads CASSLAGSEPREQYF. The CDR3 DNA is TGTGCCAGCAGCTTAGCCGGCAGCGAACCCCGCGAGCAGTACTTC.

This sequence joins TRBV7-2 and TRBJ1-2; tentatively, D is TRBD1 (5 bases). Looked up from germline, CDR1 is SGHTA and CDR2 is FQGNSA. The V end lost 2 bases, the J end lost 3 bases, and 13 bases lay between the germline ends. This CDR3 has 15 residues. The CDR3 nucleotides are TGTGCCAGCAGCTTAACCAGGGATAGATACTATGGCTACACCTTC. Protein product: CASSLTRDRYYGYTF.

V gene TRBV7-9 combines with J gene TRBJ1-2; D is ambiguous. Trimming shortened V by 6 bases and J by 5 bases, and 22 bases separated the two germline ends. CDR3 length: 16 residues. Germline V lookup: CDR1 SEHNR, CDR2 FQNEAQ (reference sequence). The CDR3 nucleotides are TGTGCCAGCAGGTCAATAGCGGACCCCGGAGGTTATGGCTACACCTTC. Its translation is CASRSIADPGGYGYTF.

The chain employs TRBV6-4 and TRBJ2-1; 7 positions match TRBD1. V shed 3 bases and J 3 bases; nucleotides not matched to a gene: 2. This CDR3 region has 14 residues. Germline V gene sequence: CDR1 MRHNA, CDR2 SNTAGT. The CDR3 bases are TGTGCCAGCAGTGAACAGGGGAGCTACAATGAGCAGTTCTTC. Translating it yields CASSEQGSYNEQFF.

The genes are TRBV2 and TRBJ2-3; TRBD2 is a possible D gene (5 bases). CDR1 is SNHLY and CDR2 is FYNNEI in the germline V gene. The CDR3 length is 14 residues. Trimming took off 7 bases at V and 2 bases at J, with 13 bases between the two ends. CDR3 loop: CASILEGTTDTQYF. The CDR3 DNA reads as TGTGCCAGCATCCTTGAGGGTACCACAGATACGCAGTATTTT.

This sequence joins TRBV25-1 and TRBJ2-1; TRBD2 matches at 8 bases. CDR3 size: 13 residues. J lost 7 bases, V lost 7 bases, and 6 bases had no gene match. Looked up from germline, CDR1 is MGHDK and CDR2 is SYGVNS. CDR3: CASTVAGRNEQFF. CDR3 coding DNA: TGTGCCAGCACGGTAGCGGGGAGGAATGAGCAGTTCTTC.

This clone was seen only once. The V gene is TRBV2, the J gene TRBJ1-1; D not resolved. V shed 5 bases and J shed 1 base, with 11 bases lying between them. Germline values: CDR1 SNHLY, CDR2 FYNNEI. The CDR3 totals 14 residues. This chain's CDR3 is CASSLVDTNTEAFF. The CDR3 DNA is TGTGCCAGCAGTCTTGTAGACACGAACACTGAAGCTTTCTTT.

This sequence joins TRBV2 and TRBJ1-6, with D uncertain. The germline V and J ends were trimmed by 1 base and 8 bases, with 3 bases remaining between them. The CDR3 extends over 12 amino acids. Germline V lookup: CDR1 SNHLY, CDR2 FYNNEI. DNA for the CDR3: TGTGCCAGCAGTGAAGGGGATTCACCCCTCCACTTT. It specifies CASSEGDSPLHF.

This clone was detected once. The rearrangement links TRBV3-1 (or the pseudogene TRBV3-2) to TRBJ2-1; D might be TRBD2 (5 bases). In germline, CDR1 is LGHDT, CDR2 YNNKEL (reference sequence). With 3 bases removed from V and 4 bases from J, the gap between germline ends came to 13 bases. The length of the CDR3 is 15 residues. CDR3 sequence (DNA): TGTGCCAGCAGCCACCAGTACCCGGGGTACAATGAGCAGTTCTTC. It specifies CASSHQYPGYNEQFF.

The gene calls are TRBV24-1 and TRBJ1-6; D call uncertain. The germline V and J ends were trimmed by 8 bases and 9 bases, with 19 bases remaining between them. Germline V CDR1 and CDR2: KGHDR, SFDVKD. The CDR3 runs to 15 residues. CDR3 residues: CATTVQDLFPSPLHF. CDR3 nucleotide sequence: TGTGCCACCACAGTTCAAGATCTATTCCCTTCACCCCTCCACTTT.

The V gene is TRBV28, the J gene TRBJ1-2; D uncertain. Trimming took off 7 bases at V and 5 bases at J, with 8 bases between the two ends. The CDR3 is made up of 11 amino acids. The germline CDR1 and CDR2 sequences are MDHEN and SYDVKM. The CDR3 here is CASKPEYGYTF. The CDR3, as DNA: TGTGCCAGCAAACCCGAATATGGCTACACCTTC.

The chain uses TRBV10-3 and TRBJ1-1; no definite D call. The CDR3 spans 14 residues. Germline assignment: CDR1 ENHRY and CDR2 SYGVKD. V was shortened by 4 bases and J by 0 bases, with 9 bases between the two germline ends. CDR3 sequence: CAISGAGVNTEAFF. In DNA, the CDR3 is TGTGCCATCAGTGGGGCAGGAGTGAACACTGAAGCTTTCTTT.

The genes are TRBV14 and TRBJ2-1; D call uncertain. Germline assignment: CDR1 SGHDN and CDR2 FVKESK. The ends were cut back, 3 bases at V and 9 bases at J, with 12 bases in the middle. This CDR3 is 13 amino acids long. The DNA of the CDR3 is TGTGCCAGCAGCCACAAATGGGCAGGTGAGCAGTTCTTC. It specifies CASSHKWAGEQFF.

This sequence joins TRBV14 and TRBJ2-1; D might be TRBD2 (5 bases). This CDR3 contains 14 residues. V was trimmed by 6 bases and J by 3 bases, leaving 12 bases between them. Germline V gene lookup returns CDR1 SGHDN and CDR2 FVKESK. The CDR3 spells CASSPGTYYNEQFF. The CDR3 DNA is TGTGCCAGCAGTCCGGGAACCTACTACAATGAGCAGTTCTTC.

The chain carries TRBV6-6 and TRBJ1-1; D not certain. Germline CDR1 and CDR2: MNHNY and SVGAGI (reference sequence). V dropped 6 bases and J dropped 1 base, with 18 bases sitting between them. This CDR3 is built from 16 residues. CDR3 loop: CASSPIPGNRNTEAFF. The DNA of the CDR3 is TGTGCCAGCAGCCCCATCCCGGGAAATAGGAACACTGAAGCTTTCTTT.

This sequence joins TRBV7-2 and TRBJ1-2, with D unclear. Trimming left V 1 base short and J 5 bases short, with 14 bases between. This CDR3 is 15 amino acids long. Germline V gene lookup returns CDR1 SGHTA and CDR2 FQGNSA. The CDR3 bases are TGTGCCAGCAGCTTAGACGGGTTCCAAAGTTATGGCTACACCTTC. It encodes CASSLDGFQSYGYTF. Variable domain in full (rest from reference TRBV7-2 and TRBJ1-2): GAGVSQSPSNKVTEKGKDVELRCDPISGHTALYWYRQSLGQGLEFLIYFQGNSAPDKSGLPSDRFSAERTGGSVSTLTIQRTQQEDSAVYLCASSLDGFQSYGYTFGSGTRLTVV.